This T cell receptor beta chain was sequenced during a study of T cell responses to AZD1222 COVID-19 vaccine. Study-wide results and caveats: Variant regions that are unmutated are reportedly the target of nearly half of spike-specific TCRs. Clonal diversity may have been underestimated, and the donors were mostly white British, with more females than males.

The CDR3 length is 13 residues. Per germline, CDR1 SGHKS and CDR2 YYEKEE (reference sequence). Trimming stripped 1 base from V and 8 bases from J, with 12 bases between. This table comes from immunoSEQ multiplex PCR, and its TCRdb copy is limited to in-frame clones, with some not included. The sample yields approximately 120,000 clones, 85% to 90% seen once. Note on this clone: Its antigen is unknown.

The TCR was taken from an adult in good health. Material: peripheral blood, obtained on day 0 of AZD1222 vaccination. The chain is built from TRBV5-5 and TRBJ1-2; a possible D gene is TRBD1 (6 bases). This chain's CDR3 is CASSLWAGEGYTF. The CDR3 coding sequence is TGTGCCAGCAGCTTGTGGGCAGGGGAGGGCTACACCTTC.